The next 21 T cell receptor beta chains were all read from a single sample in a study of beta chain features in type 1 diabetes. Notes on the study in general: Researchers report that Type 1 diabetes patients had moderately but significantly shorter TCRB CDR3s across all four CD4+ subsets.

Antigens of these TCRs are unknown. Since all of the isolated RNA was reverse transcribed, expressed TCRB transcripts were what got sequenced. Here immunoSEQ multiplex PCR was the method, and the copy in TCRdb shows in-frame clones only, minus some. Found here are a few hundred thousand clones, less than 30% of them singletons; the top ten hold about 0.012%. The specimen sequenced was naive CD4+ T cells from blood. The receptors derive from a woman in her thirties with type 1 diabetes.

This clone was picked up a small number of times. CDR3 sequence (DNA): TGTGCCAGCAGCCCCACGACTAGCGGGGGGCTCGAGCAGTACTTC. This sequence encodes CASSPTTSGGLEQYF. V gene TRBV25-1 combines with J gene TRBJ2-7, with 13 nucleotides matching TRBD2. The CDR3 runs 15 residues. The germline CDR1 and CDR2 sequences are MGHDK and SYGVNS. The V and J ends lost 6 bases and 6 bases, in that order; junction bases with no gene match: 8.

Only a few counts were recorded for this clone. The chain joins TRBV9 to TRBJ2-3; 10 nucleotides match TRBD2. The germline CDR1 and CDR2 sequences are SGDLS and YYNGEE. This CDR3 is 14 amino acids long. With 5 bases clipped from V and 3 bases from J, the junction kept 3 bases outside the gene matches. CDR3 sequence (DNA): TGTGCCAGCAGAAGGGGACTAGCGACAGATACGCAGTATTTT. It codes for CASRRGLATDTQYF.

This clone was seen a handful of times. V and J are TRBV18 and TRBJ2-7, with a weak D call TRBD1 (5 bases). Germline assignment: CDR1 KGHSH and CDR2 LQKENI. The CDR3 consists of 14 residues. V was shortened by 5 bases and J by 0 bases, with 11 bases between the two germline ends. The CDR3 sequence is CASSVQADSYEQYF. CDR3 sequence (DNA): TGTGCCAGCTCAGTACAGGCAGACTCCTACGAGCAGTACTTC.

This sequence joins TRBV9 and TRBJ2-7; D is unclear. The V end was cut by 0 bases, the J end by 5 bases, with 15 bases between. CDR1 and CDR2 (germline): SGDLS, YYNGEE. The length of the CDR3 is 15 residues. CDR3 coding DNA: TGTGCCAGCAGCGTAGTCGGCGGCAGTACCCACGAGCAGTACTTC. This codes for CASSVVGGSTHEQYF.

V is TRBV2 and J is TRBJ2-7; possible D gene TRBD1, 5 bases. Germline loops: CDR1 SNHLY, CDR2 FYNNEI. CDR3 size: 16 residues. Trimming left V 5 bases short and J 5 bases short, with 22 bases between. The CDR3, as DNA: TGTGCCAGCAGTCGCGAGCCCCAGGGATCAACACACGAGCAGTACTTC. It specifies CASSREPQGSTHEQYF.

The genes are TRBV9 and TRBJ1-1; 8 nucleotides line up with TRBD1. V was clipped by 0 bases and J by 3 bases; unmatched bases: 7. CDR1 and CDR2 from the germline V gene are SGDLS and YYNGEE. The CDR3 totals 16 residues. CDR3 sequence (DNA): TGTGCCAGCAGCGTAGACCAGGGGGCGAAGGACACTGAAGCTTTCTTT. It encodes CASSVDQGAKDTEAFF. Using reference TRBV9 and TRBJ1-1 for the parts outside the CDR3, the full variable domain is DSGVTQTPKHLITATGQRVTLRCSPRSGDLSVYWYQQSLDQGLQFLIQYYNGEERAKGNILERFSAQQFPDLHSELNLSSLELGDSALYFCASSVDQGAKDTEAFFGQGTRLTVV.

This clone was seen more than once but under ten times. V and J are TRBV7-8 and TRBJ2-7; tentatively, D is TRBD1 (6 bases). V lost 5 bases and J 5 bases, leaving 13 bases between the germline ends. Germline lookup yields CDR1 SGHVS and CDR2 FQNEAQ. The CDR3 consists of 13 residues. The CDR3 sequence: CASSLSGAHEQYF. The CDR3 DNA follows: TGTGCCAGCAGCCTCTCAGGGGCCCACGAGCAGTACTTC. The whole variable domain, remainder taken from reference TRBV7-8 and TRBJ2-7, is GAGVSQSPRYKVAKRGQDVALRCDPISGHVSLFWYQQALGQGPEFLTYFQNEAQLDKSGLPSDRFFAERPEGSVSTLKIQRTQQEDSAVYLCASSLSGAHEQYFGPGTRLTVT.

A few counts support this clone. V gene TRBV28 combines with J gene TRBJ2-7; D remains ambiguous. Trimming took off 2 bases at V and 2 bases at J, with 10 bases between the two ends. CDR3 length equals 14 residues. Germline V gene lookup returns CDR1 MDHEN and CDR2 SYDVKM. The CDR3 DNA reads TGTGCCAGCAGTTTAAGTCAGGTGCCCTACGAGCAGTACTTC. Protein: CASSLSQVPYEQYF. The entire variable domain, with the rest obtained from reference TRBV28 and TRBJ2-7, is as follows: DVKVTQSSRYLVKRTGEKVFLECVQDMDHENMFWYRQDPGLGLRLIYFSYDVKMKEKGDIPEGYSVSREKKERFSLILESASTNQTSMYLCASSLSQVPYEQYFGPGTRLTVT.

This clone has only a few counts. Other DNA sequences from this sample encode an identical CDR3 as well. The rearrangement links TRBV25-1 to TRBJ2-1, with D possibly being TRBD2 (5 bases). The CDR3 contains 15 residues. Germline V gives CDR1 MGHDK, CDR2 SYGVNS. Trimming cost V 3 bases and J 2 bases, with 11 bases left between them. CDR3 sequence reads: CASSDSGSPYNEQFF. For the CDR3, the DNA is TGTGCCAGCAGTGATTCGGGGTCCCCCTACAATGAGCAGTTCTTC.

The genes are TRBV29-1 and TRBJ2-7; D not resolved. The CDR3 runs to 12 residues. Trimming removed 7 bases at V and 0 bases at J, with 10 bases between. Germline values: CDR1 SQVTM, CDR2 ANQGSEA. CDR3 in DNA: TGCAGCGGAGGCTCAAGCTCCTACGAGCAGTACTTC. It is translated as CSGGSSSYEQYF.

V is TRBV21-1 and J is TRBJ2-7; the D call in the table, TRBD2, was not verified against the DNA. TRBV21-1 is tagged as a pseudogene. The CDR3 has 14 amino acids. The CDR3 reads CASQTSGVSYEQYF. In nucleotides, the CDR3 is TGTGCCAGCCAGACTAGCGGGGTCTCCTACGAGCAGTACTTC.

The CDR3 coding sequence is TGTGCCAGCAGCGCCAGACAAATCCAAGAGACCCAGTACTTC. The encoded protein is CASSARQIQETQYF. This rearrangement joins TRBV5-6 to TRBJ2-5; no reliable D call. There are 14 residues in the CDR3. V lost 4 bases and J lost 1, with 11 bases in between. The germline V gene has CDR1 SGHDT and CDR2 YYEEEE. The variable domain in full, with the rest retrieved from reference TRBV5-6 and TRBJ2-5, is DAGVTQSPTHLIKTRGQQVTLRCSPKSGHDTVSWYQQALGQGPQFIFQYYEEEERQRGNFPDRFSGHQFPNYSSELNVNALLLGDSALYLCASSARQIQETQYFGPGTRLLVL.

This clone turned up a few times. The J gene is TRBJ2-5, the V gene TRBV6-1; 8 positions agree with TRBD2. The CDR3 is 15 amino acids. The V gene end was trimmed by 1 base and the J gene end by 7 bases; junction bases not matched to a gene: 8. Germline-derived CDR1 and CDR2 are MNHNS and SASEGT. The CDR3 DNA reads as TGTGCCAGCAGTGAAGGCGGAGCGGGAGCGGGGACCCAGTACTTC. Translating it yields CASSEGGAGAGTQYF.

This sequence joins TRBV28 and TRBJ2-1, with D possibly TRBD2 on 6 matching bases. Per germline, CDR1 MDHEN and CDR2 SYDVKM. V lost 3 bases and J 8 bases, leaving 17 bases between the germline ends. CDR3 length equals 15 residues. The CDR3: CASSFSVSGEDEQFF. CDR3 DNA sequence: TGTGCCAGCAGTTTCAGCGTGTCGGGAGAGGATGAGCAGTTCTTC.

The V and J genes are TRBV29-1 and TRBJ2-3; 10 bases are shared with TRBD2. The CDR3 is made up of 15 amino acids. J was trimmed by 5 bases and V by 4 bases; bases with no gene match: 9. Germline V gives CDR1 SQVTM, CDR2 ANQGSEA. CDR3: CSVAPGTSVGDTQYF. The CDR3 nucleotides read TGCAGCGTTGCACCCGGGACTAGCGTTGGAGATACGCAGTATTTT.

V and J are TRBV5-1 and TRBJ2-3; maybe TRBD1 (5 bases). The V gene lost 5 bases and the J gene lost 13 bases, with 14 bases spanning the gap. Germline V lookup: CDR1 SGHRS, CDR2 YFSETQ. This CDR3 has 11 residues. The CDR3 DNA sequence: TGCGCCAGCAGTTCAGAAGGGGTGGAGTATTTT. Amino acid sequence: CASSSEGVEYF. The full variable domain, rest sourced from reference TRBV5-1 and TRBJ2-3, is KAGVTQTPRYLIKTRGQQVTLSCSPISGHRSVSWYQQTPGQGLQFLFEYFSETQRNKGNFPGRFSGRQFSNSRSEMNVSTLELGDSALYLCASSSEGVEYFGPGTRLTVL.

V usage is TRBV5-1 and J usage is TRBJ1-2; 8 bases are shared with TRBD1. Germline loops: CDR1 SGHRS, CDR2 YFSETQ. There are 13 residues in the CDR3. With 4 bases clipped from V and 3 bases from J, the junction kept 2 bases outside the gene matches. This CDR3 reads CASSLQGDYGYTF. The CDR3 nucleotides read TGCGCCAGCAGCCTACAGGGGGACTATGGCTACACCTTC.

This chain uses TRBV9 with TRBJ1-2, with D uncertain. The V and J ends lost 4 bases and 3 bases respectively, with 13 bases between them. CDR1 SGDLS and CDR2 YYNGEE come from the germline V gene. This CDR3 has 14 amino acids. The CDR3 protein is CASSPEAVDYGYTF. The CDR3 DNA follows: TGTGCCAGCAGCCCCGAGGCAGTTGACTATGGCTACACCTTC.

The chain is built from TRBV7-3 and TRBJ2-2, with D maybe TRBD2 (5 bases). Deletions cut 3 bases from V and 0 bases from J, with 8 bases between. The CDR3 is 15 amino acids. From germline, CDR1 is SGHTA and CDR2 FQGTGA. CDR3 in amino acids: CASSFDGTNTGELFF. As DNA, the CDR3 is TGTGCCAGCAGCTTCGACGGGACGAACACCGGGGAGCTGTTTTTT.

This clone came up a few times. Other DNA sequences from this sample encode an identical CDR3 as well. V is TRBV7-3 and J is TRBJ2-1; TRBD1 might be the D (5 bases). The CDR3 length is 13 residues. The V gene's germline CDR1 is SGHTA and CDR2 FQGTGA. V was pared by 5 bases and J by 4 bases, with 9 bases between. The CDR3 here is CASSLTGYNEQFF. DNA of the CDR3: TGTGCCAGCAGCCTCACAGGTTACAATGAGCAGTTCTTC.

V gene TRBV5-1 combines with J gene TRBJ2-1; the match to TRBD2 covers 11 bases. The germline V gene encodes CDR1 SGHRS and CDR2 YFSETQ. Losses at the gene ends were 10 bases for V and 10 bases for J; bases not matched to a gene: 13. This CDR3 region has 14 residues. The CDR3 DNA is TGCGCCGGGTCTACTAGCGGGGGAAGGGGCGAGCAGTTCTTC. Its translation is CAGSTSGGRGEQFF.